The T cell receptor beta chain described here comes from a study of response to subunit inactivated influenza vaccine. Study-level findings and limits: With each seasonal influenza vaccination, the authors suggested, few new T cells are recruited.

Germline assignment: CDR1 MNHEY and CDR2 SMNVEV (reference sequence). V dropped 10 bases and J dropped 3; count of bases not matched to a gene: 19. The CDR3 is made up of 18 amino acids. TCRdb processed the RT-PCR reads anew with MiXCR; each CDR3 protein has one entry. The data show about 570,000 distinct CDR3 sequences, over 9% seen once. This clonotype was recorded at least ten times. As yet, its antigen is unknown. Another study also made use of these data, one on T cells expressing NK-cell markers. That study adds: The authors made TCR beta cDNA libraries by 5'RACE template switching. This switching added a universal primer site and UMIs. Of the CD8+ T cells in six or seven donors, roughly 1.0-7.0% belonged to dominant NKG2C+ clonotypes. In a handful of donors, these clonotypes also led the CD3+CD56-NKG2C+ fraction. Unclear, still, was the HCMV specificity of the expanded NKG2C+ T cell clones.

The specimen comprised PBMCs from blood, sampled on the day of vaccination. The J gene is TRBJ2-1, the V gene TRBV27; 9 bases align to TRBD2. The sequence came from a man aged 50-60 years who received an inactivated influenza vaccine. Written as DNA, the CDR3 is TGTGCCACCAGGGGACTCGGGACTAGCTTTAAGGACTACAATGAGCAGTTCTTC. It specifies CATRGLGTSFKDYNEQFF.